This entry lists 15 T cell receptor beta chains sequenced from one sample in a study of cytomegalovirus exposure and HLA in healthy donors. A multiplex PCR was run with 60 Vbeta primers and 13 Jbeta primers. Only in-frame clones appear in the TCRdb table, and some are missing; sequencing was by immunoSEQ multiplex PCR. The sample shows around 130,000 clones, approximately 80% of them seen only once. The sample was PBMCs. The source of these receptors is a woman aged 40 to 55 in good health and CMV-seronegative.

V and J are TRBV5-1 and TRBJ2-7; 9 bases map to TRBD1. The V gene end was trimmed by 1 base and the J gene end by 3 bases; junction bases not matched to a gene: 2. The V gene's germline CDR1 is SGHRS and CDR2 YFSETQ. This CDR3 comprises 14 residues. This chain's CDR3 is CASSLSDRGYEQYF. The CDR3 DNA sequence: TGCGCCAGCAGCTTGTCGGACAGGGGCTACGAGCAGTACTTC.

The CDR3 spells CASSLKASGTYTGELFF. CDR3 in DNA: TGTGCCAGCAGCTTGAAGGCTAGCGGGACTTACACCGGGGAGCTGTTTTTT. V gene TRBV5-4 combines with J gene TRBJ2-2; 9 bases map to TRBD2. Germline V CDR1 and CDR2: SGHNT, YYREEE (reference sequence). V lost 1 base and J lost 3; bases outside the gene matches: 7. CDR3 length: 17 amino acids.

The table lists this clone with a count of one. The J gene is TRBJ2-1, the V gene TRBV9; D might be TRBD2 (6 bases). This CDR3 spans 15 amino acids. Germline CDR1 reads SGDLS; CDR2 reads YYNGEE. V was shortened by 0 bases and J by 5 bases, with 12 bases between the two germline ends. CDR3 sequence reads: CASSVAWSGDNEQFF. Written as DNA, the CDR3 is TGTGCCAGCAGCGTAGCTTGGTCGGGGGACAATGAGCAGTTCTTC.

Only one count was recorded for this clone. The chain links TRBV15 to TRBJ2-3; D is unresolved. The germline V gene has CDR1 LNHNV and CDR2 YYDKDF (reference sequence). V was pared by 7 bases and J by 0 bases, with 8 bases between. CDR3 length: 13 residues. The CDR3 protein is CATTPESTDTQYF. CDR3 DNA: TGTGCCACCACCCCGGAGAGCACAGATACGCAGTATTTT.

The chain combines TRBV11-2 with TRBJ2-7; 14 bases map to TRBD2. Germline lookup yields CDR1 SGHAT and CDR2 FQNNGV. The CDR3 is 18 residues long. Losses at the gene ends were 5 bases for V and 6 bases for J; bases not matched to a gene: 15. The CDR3 sequence: CASSRGLAGESRSGEQYF. CDR3 in DNA: TGTGCCAGCAGCCGGGGACTAGCGGGAGAGTCGCGGTCGGGCGAGCAGTACTTC.

This chain joins TRBV29-1 and TRBJ1-2; no clear D gene. V gave up 4 bases and J gave up 8 bases, with 11 bases separating them. Germline CDR1 is SQVTM and CDR2 is ANQGSEA. CDR3 length: 11 residues. In DNA form, the CDR3 reads TGCAGCGTTGCCTTGGGAGGAGGCTACACCTTC. It specifies CSVALGGGYTF.

The rearrangement joins TRBV7-2 to TRBJ2-3; 13 nucleotides match TRBD2. Losses at the gene ends were 0 bases for V and 5 bases for J; bases not matched to a gene: 2. CDR1 and CDR2 from the germline V gene are SGHTA and FQGNSA. The CDR3 is made up of 16 amino acids. The CDR3: CASSLALAGGGDTQYF. In DNA, the CDR3 is TGTGCCAGCAGCTTAGCACTAGCGGGAGGGGGAGATACGCAGTATTTT. The whole variable domain, remainder taken from reference TRBV7-2 and TRBJ2-3, is GAGVSQSPSNKVTEKGKDVELRCDPISGHTALYWYRQSLGQGLEFLIYFQGNSAPDKSGLPSDRFSAERTGGSVSTLTIQRTQQEDSAVYLCASSLALAGGGDTQYFGPGTRLTVL.

This chain links TRBV6-5 with TRBJ1-3, with D uncertain. CDR1 and CDR2 (germline): MNHEY, SVGAGI. V lost 7 bases to trimming and J lost 0 bases, with 13 bases between them. CDR3 length: 15 residues. The CDR3, as DNA: TGTGCCAGCACAGATTTCCCAGGCTCTGGAAACACCATATATTTT. It specifies CASTDFPGSGNTIYF.

CDR3 DNA: TGTGCCAGCAGCTTGCCCGGGTCACCTCCTGAAGCTTTCTTT. Amino acid sequence: CASSLPGSPPEAFF. The rearrangement uses TRBV5-4 and TRBJ1-1; D gene unclear. V lost 1 base, J lost 6 bases, and 13 bases lay in between. The CDR3 consists of 14 residues. Germline V gene sequence: CDR1 SGHNT, CDR2 YYREEE (reference sequence). Variable domain in full (rest from reference TRBV5-4 and TRBJ1-1): ETGVTQSPTHLIKTRGQQVTLRCSSQSGHNTVSWYQQALGQGPQFIFQYYREEENGRGNFPPRFSGLQFPNYSSELNVNALELDDSALYLCASSLPGSPPEAFFGQGTRLTVV.

The CDR3 coding sequence is TGTGCCAGCAGTCCACGGGGTGACCACACTGAAGCTTTCTTT. As protein: CASSPRGDHTEAFF. This chain uses TRBV6-5 with TRBJ1-1; D unclear. CDR3 length equals 14 residues. Trimming removed 5 bases from V and 3 bases from J, with 13 bases in between. In germline, CDR1 is MNHEY, CDR2 SVGAGI.

This chain uses TRBV5-1 with TRBJ1-4, with D possibly being TRBD1 (5 bases). The V gene lost 4 bases and the J gene lost 3 bases, with 10 bases spanning the gap. The CDR3 loop spans 14 amino acids. Per germline, CDR1 SGHRS and CDR2 YFSETQ. The CDR3 spells CASSPGLANEKLFF. DNA for the CDR3: TGCGCCAGCAGCCCGGGACTTGCTAATGAAAAACTGTTTTTT.

V gene TRBV18 combines with J gene TRBJ2-1; no firm D call. V lost 2 bases and J lost 6, with 11 bases in between. Germline V lookup: CDR1 KGHSH, CDR2 LQKENI. The CDR3 length is 14 residues. The CDR3 sequence: CASSPVGTTNEQFF. The CDR3 DNA reads TGTGCCAGCTCACCAGTGGGCACGACCAATGAGCAGTTCTTC.

The chain joins TRBV6-1 to TRBJ2-7, with TRBD2 identical over 8 bases. Germline values: CDR1 MNHNS, CDR2 SASEGT. Germline trimming cut 5 bases from V and 0 bases from J; bases unmatched to any gene: 3. This CDR3 has 14 residues. The CDR3 loop is CASSLRGGSYEQYF. As DNA, the CDR3 is TGTGCCAGCAGTCTTCGGGGGGGCTCCTACGAGCAGTACTTC.

A single count supports this clone. This sequence joins TRBV5-1 and TRBJ1-1; D is unresolved. Trimming cost V 1 base and J 1 base, with 8 bases left between them. The CDR3 spans 14 residues. The V gene's germline CDR1 is SGHRS and CDR2 YFSETQ. The CDR3, as DNA: TGCGCCAGCAGCTTGCGGTCAGGGAACACTGAAGCTTTCTTT. The encoded protein is CASSLRSGNTEAFF.

The rearrangement uses TRBV28 and TRBJ2-1; 7 bases map to TRBD2. The CDR3 length is 17 residues. Trimming removed 6 bases from V and 9 bases from J; junction bases left unmatched: 20. Germline V gene data show CDR1 as MDHEN and CDR2 as SYDVKM. This chain's CDR3 is CASRTASGGVSRSEQFF. The CDR3 DNA reads as TGTGCCAGCAGGACCGCCTCGGGGGGAGTGAGTAGGAGTGAGCAGTTCTTC.